This TCR beta chain came from a study of control samples from healthy donors and cancer patients. This CDR3 contains 15 residues. Looked up from germline, CDR1 is SQVTM and CDR2 is ANQGSEA. Between the trimmed V and J ends, which lost 3 bases and 0 bases, there was a span of 12 bases. TCRdb's copy holds only in-frame clones and misses some; the assay was immunoSEQ multiplex PCR. Of roughly 94,000 clones in the sample, about four fifths were seen once. The sequenced sample consisted of PBMCs. The gene calls are TRBV29-1 and TRBJ2-1; the D gene is possibly TRBD2 (5 bases). This receptor was taken from a man in his 70s with lung cancer. CDR3 residues: CSVDYRGSSYNEQFF. CDR3 sequence (DNA): TGCAGCGTTGATTATCGGGGAAGCTCCTACAATGAGCAGTTCTTC.